The clone carrying this TCR beta chain was seen many times. The target antigen is unknown. The germline gene is not matched at one end of the junction; a read error may be the cause. The CDR3 contains 14 residues. Germline loops: CDR1 SGHTA, CDR2 FQGNSA. Carried by each TCR cDNA molecule was a unique molecular identifier. TCRdb recomputed calls from the 5' RACE reads with MiXCR, one row per CDR3 protein. This table holds about 52,000 distinct CDR3 sequences, 7.4% found once. The data were taken from a study of spatial heterogeneity in lung cancer. Study background: When follow-up PBMC samples existed, they were sequenced (at a median of around 2 years after resection). Study results and limitations: Follow-up blood showed ubiquitous expanded tumor TCRs less than blood at resection did.

Time point defined: blood at routine non-recurrence follow-up after resection. Researchers sequenced whole RNA taken from tumor, nontumor lung or frozen PBMC without sorting. This clonotype originated in a female donor with early-stage non-small cell lung cancer. This chain uses TRBV7-2 with TRBJ2-3, with 12 bases fitting TRBD2. The material sequenced was PBMCs, taken at follow-up. CDR3 nucleotides: TGTGCCAGCAGCCTAGCGGGGGGGACAGATACGCAGTATTTT. Translation: CASSLAGGTDTQYF.